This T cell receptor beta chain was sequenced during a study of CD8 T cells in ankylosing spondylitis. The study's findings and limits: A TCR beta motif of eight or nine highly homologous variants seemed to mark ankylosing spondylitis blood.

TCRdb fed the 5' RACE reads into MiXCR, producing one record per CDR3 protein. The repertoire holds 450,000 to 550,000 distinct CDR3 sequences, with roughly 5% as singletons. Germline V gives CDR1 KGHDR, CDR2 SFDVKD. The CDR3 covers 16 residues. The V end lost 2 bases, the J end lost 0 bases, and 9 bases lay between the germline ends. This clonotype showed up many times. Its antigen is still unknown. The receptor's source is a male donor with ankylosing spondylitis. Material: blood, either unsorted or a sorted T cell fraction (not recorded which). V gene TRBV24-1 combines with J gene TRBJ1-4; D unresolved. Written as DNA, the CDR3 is TGTGCCACCAGTGATTGGGAACAGCCAACTAATGAAAAACTGTTTTTT. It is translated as CATSDWEQPTNEKLFF.